The next 7 T cell receptor beta chains were all read from a single sample in a study of T cells in Graves' hyperthyroidism and ophthalmopathy. RNA transcripts served as the template for amplifying TCR beta CDR3 regions. RT-PCR in the first round (using the HTBI primer set) targeted the TCR CDR3. TCRdb itself ran the multiplex PCR reads through MiXCR, one entry per CDR3 protein. The table records more than 75,000 distinct CDR3 sequences, roughly half of them present only once. The sequencing input was blood. These receptors came from a woman in her 40s with Graves' hyperthyroidism.

In its sample, this clonotype was seen a few times. The V call is TRBV2, the J call TRBJ2-7, with D unresolved. The CDR3 is 11 residues long. Germline V gene lookup returns CDR1 SNHLY and CDR2 FYNNEI. V was clipped by 6 bases and J by 2 bases, with 5 bases between them. CDR3 amino acids: CASSSAYEQYF. The CDR3 region has the DNA TGTGCCAGCAGCTCGGCCTACGAGCAGTACTTC.

As to this clonotype: A single base separates this from a much larger clone, so it may be a read error. This chain connects TRBV9 to TRBJ1-6; D uncertain. CDR1 is SGDLS and CDR2 is YYNGEE in the germline V gene. This CDR3 comprises 12 residues. Trimming left V 5 bases short and J 9 bases short, with 9 bases between. CDR3 loop: CASSFSSSPLHF. DNA for the CDR3: TGTGCCAGCAGTTTTTCAAGTTCACCCCTCCACTTT.

This chain uses TRBV6-6 with TRBJ1-1; the match to TRBD1 covers 11 bases. After removal of 4 bases from V and 1 base from J, the junction contained 8 bases not matched to a gene. Germline V gene data show CDR1 as MNHNY and CDR2 as SVGAGI (reference sequence). This CDR3 region has 17 residues. CDR3 protein: CASSFGQGAFSNTEAFF. CDR3 bases: TGTGCCAGCAGTTTCGGACAGGGGGCTTTTTCGAACACTGAAGCTTTCTTT.

In its sample, this clonotype was seen many times. This chain links TRBV19 with TRBJ2-2; D possibly matches TRBD1 or TRBD2 (5 bases each). V shed 5 bases and J shed 6 bases, with 16 bases lying between them. CDR1 is LNHDA, CDR2 SQIVND, per germline (reference sequence). The CDR3 consists of 15 residues. The CDR3 spells CASSAGTFGAGELFF. CDR3 DNA sequence: TGTGCCAGTAGTGCCGGGACCTTTGGGGCCGGGGAGCTGTTTTTT.

By its share, this clonotype is medium-sized. The rearrangement uses TRBV6-1 and TRBJ1-2; 10 bases match TRBD1. Unmatched junction bases numbered 5, after V lost 3 bases and J lost 7 bases. Germline V gives CDR1 MNHNS, CDR2 SASEGT. The CDR3 runs 14 residues. The CDR3: CASSEGQGPRGYTF. CDR3 coding DNA: TGTGCCAGCAGTGAGGGACAGGGGCCGCGTGGCTACACCTTC.

A remark on this clonotype: Since the CDR3 does not end with the conserved phenylalanine or tryptophan, this likely comes from a read error. No DNA is shown, since the ends of the CDR3 on it are uncertain; the CDR3 is the one TCRdb lists. The V gene is TRBV14, the J gene TRBJ1-4. Including both end residues, the CDR3 is 8 amino acids long. Germline V gene lookup returns CDR1 SGHDN and CDR2 FVKESK. CDR3 residues: CASSSGEG.

The CDR3 loop reads CASSDAGGDEQYF. CDR3 DNA sequence: TGTGCCAGCAGCGACGCGGGGGGGGACGAGCAGTACTTC. V usage is TRBV7-3 and J usage is TRBJ2-7; 9 bases are a match to TRBD2. With V trimmed by 5 bases and J by 5 bases, 4 bases remained unmatched. CDR3 size: 13 residues. Germline V CDR1 and CDR2: SGHTA, FQGTGA.